These 23 T cell receptor beta chains came from one sample sequenced in a study of cytomegalovirus exposure and HLA in healthy donors. The PCR used 60 Vbeta and 13 Jbeta primers. Measured with immunoSEQ multiplex PCR; TCRdb has only the in-frame clones, and not every one. In the table there are approximately 170,000 clones, about 85% of which are singletons. The specimen was PBMCs. Receptor source: a woman between 50 and 59 years old in good health and CMV-seropositive.

The gene calls are TRBV7-9 and TRBJ2-3, with 10 bases identical to TRBD2. Germline V gives CDR1 SEHNR, CDR2 FQNEAQ (reference sequence). CDR3 length: 16 residues. Trimming took 2 bases from V and 6 from J; bases not matched to a gene: 8. The CDR3, as DNA: TGTGCCAGCAGCTTACTTTTAAGCGGGGGGGCGGATACGCAGTATTTT. This sequence encodes CASSLLLSGGADTQYF.

The V gene is TRBV5-6, the J gene TRBJ2-2; a possible D gene is TRBD1 (6 bases). This CDR3 is 14 amino acids long. Trimming cost V 2 bases and J 2 bases, with 7 bases left between them. Germline CDR1 reads SGHDT; CDR2 reads YYEEEE. CDR3 amino acids: CASSLGGNTGELFF. In DNA, the CDR3 is TGTGCCAGCAGCTTAGGGGGAAACACCGGGGAGCTGTTTTTT.

This chain connects TRBV5-4 to TRBJ2-7; 11 bases align to TRBD2. From germline, CDR1 is SGHNT and CDR2 YYREEE (reference sequence). V lost 4 bases, J lost 6 bases, and 18 bases stayed unmatched. The CDR3 extends over 18 amino acids. In DNA form, the CDR3 reads TGTGCCAGCAGCCCAGATCCGGTGTTAGCGGGAGGGTTGGGCGAGCAGTACTTC. Protein: CASSPDPVLAGGLGEQYF.

The chain couples TRBV19 to TRBJ1-2; perhaps TRBD1 as D (6 bases). Germline values: CDR1 LNHDA, CDR2 SQIVND (reference sequence). This CDR3 is built from 15 residues. Trimming took 3 bases from V and 8 from J, leaving 19 bases between them. CDR3 nucleotide sequence: TGTGCCAGTAGTATTAACCGGGACACCCGGCAAGGCTACACCTTC. It codes for CASSINRDTRQGYTF.

The chain links TRBV27 to TRBJ1-1, with a possible D match to TRBD1 (6 bases). Germline V CDR1 and CDR2: MNHEY, SMNVEV (reference sequence). Trimming took off 5 bases at V and 0 bases at J, with 13 bases between the two ends. This CDR3 is 15 amino acids long. The DNA for the CDR3 is TGTGCCAGCAGTAGATCACAGGGCTTGAACACTGAAGCTTTCTTT. It encodes CASSRSQGLNTEAFF.

This chain joins TRBV18 and TRBJ1-1; D is perhaps TRBD1 (5 bases). The length of the CDR3 is 14 residues. Germline V gene lookup returns CDR1 KGHSH and CDR2 LQKENI. The V gene lost 3 bases and the J gene lost 5 bases, with 13 bases spanning the gap. DNA for the CDR3: TGTGCCAGCTCACCTACGGGGGGTGGGACTGAAGCTTTCTTT. Translation gives CASSPTGGGTEAFF. The whole variable domain, filled in from reference TRBV18 and TRBJ1-1, reads NAGVMQNPRHLVRRRGQEARLRCSPMKGHSHVYWYRQLPEEGLKFMVYLQKENIIDESGMPKERFSAEFPKEGPSILRIQQVVRGDSAAYFCASSPTGGGTEAFFGQGTRLTVV.

The CDR3 bases are TGTGCCAGCAACTTCGGACAGGGGGGCGAGCAGTACTTC. It is translated as CASNFGQGGEQYF. The chain couples TRBV27 to TRBJ2-7; 10 bases agree with TRBD1. Trimming cost V 7 bases and J 6 bases; bases outside gene matches: 6. Germline V gene lookup returns CDR1 MNHEY and CDR2 SMNVEV (reference sequence). CDR3 length: 13 amino acids.

The V gene is TRBV25-1, the J gene TRBJ1-1; 10 bases map to TRBD1. The germline V gene has CDR1 MGHDK and CDR2 SYGVNS. CDR3 length equals 16 residues. J gave up 4 bases and V 8 bases, and 13 bases lay outside the gene matches. CDR3 loop: CASSQTGGTGATEAFF. The CDR3 nucleotides read TGTGCCAGCTCCCAAACCGGTGGGACAGGGGCCACTGAAGCTTTCTTT.

The CDR3 is CAWRSMSEQFF. The CDR3 coding sequence is TGTGCCTGGAGAAGTATGAGTGAGCAGTTCTTC. The gene calls are TRBV30 and TRBJ2-1; no firm D call. CDR1 is GTSNPN, CDR2 SVGIG, per germline (reference sequence). CDR3 size: 11 residues. V dropped 3 bases and J dropped 9 bases, with 9 bases sitting between them.

V is TRBV9 and J is TRBJ2-1; 7 bases map to TRBD2. Germline values: CDR1 SGDLS, CDR2 YYNGEE. This CDR3 comprises 14 residues. Trimming cost V 2 bases and J 3 bases; bases outside gene matches: 2. The CDR3 region has the DNA TGTGCCAGCAGCGTTGCTAGCGGCTACAATGAGCAGTTCTTC. Amino acids: CASSVASGYNEQFF.

This chain links TRBV2 with TRBJ2-7, with 8 bases aligning to TRBD1. CDR1 is SNHLY and CDR2 is FYNNEI in the germline V gene. The CDR3 is 13 amino acids. V was pared by 10 bases and J by 2 bases, with 7 bases of the junction left unmatched. The CDR3 reads CATPGTGTYEQYF. For the CDR3, the DNA is TGTGCCACCCCCGGGACAGGCACCTACGAGCAGTACTTC.

This rearrangement joins TRBV18 to TRBJ2-1; TRBD1 aligns across 9 bases. CDR1 is KGHSH, CDR2 LQKENI, per germline. The CDR3 covers 17 residues. J gave up 8 bases and V 3 bases, and 14 bases lay outside the gene matches. CDR3 region: CASSPTLPGQGRHEQFF. As DNA, the CDR3 is TGTGCCAGCTCACCCACCCTACCGGGACAGGGAAGGCATGAGCAGTTCTTC.

This sequence joins TRBV5-4 and TRBJ2-1, with 9 bases identical to TRBD1. The CDR3 length is 14 residues. Per germline, CDR1 SGHNT and CDR2 YYREEE (reference sequence). The J segment lost 9 bases and the V segment lost 0 bases, leaving 4 bases of the junction unmatched. Written as DNA, the CDR3 is TGTGCCAGCAGCTTGGAGGGACAGGGCCGTGAGCAGTTCTTC. It specifies CASSLEGQGREQFF.

The gene calls are TRBV5-4 and TRBJ1-4, with a possible D match to TRBD1 (6 bases). V was trimmed by 4 bases and J by 6 bases, leaving 13 bases between them. Germline V gene lookup returns CDR1 SGHNT and CDR2 YYREEE (reference sequence). CDR3 length equals 14 residues. CDR3 sequence: CASSVGGVYEKLFF. DNA of the CDR3: TGTGCCAGCAGCGTGGGGGGCGTCTATGAAAAACTGTTTTTT. The full variable domain, with the rest looked up from reference TRBV5-4 and TRBJ1-4, is ETGVTQSPTHLIKTRGQQVTLRCSSQSGHNTVSWYQQALGQGPQFIFQYYREEENGRGNFPPRFSGLQFPNYSSELNVNALELDDSALYLCASSVGGVYEKLFFGSGTQLSVL.

The chain links TRBV5-1 to TRBJ2-5, with TRBD1 matching over 9 bases. The last part of the DNA fits TRBJ2-7 better; the J call may be wrong. CDR1 and CDR2 (germline): SGHRS, YFSETQ. The CDR3 contains 14 residues. As DNA, the CDR3 is TGCGCCAGCAGCTCTGGGACAGGGTTCGACGAGCAGTACTTC. Residues: CASSSGTGFDEQYF.

Notes on this clone: The germline gene is not matched at one end of the junction; a read error may be the cause. The genes are TRBV7-3 and TRBJ2-7; 10 nucleotides line up with TRBD1. CDR3 length: 15 amino acids. Germline CDR1 reads SGHTA; CDR2 reads FQGTGA. The DNA for the CDR3 is TGTTCCAGCAGCTTCGGGACAGGGGCGGCCTACGAGCAGTACTTC. This translates into CSSSFGTGAAYEQYF. Complete variable domain (other parts from reference TRBV7-3 and TRBJ2-7): GAGVSQTPSNKVTEKGKYVELRCDPISGHTALYWYRQSLGQGPEFLIYFQGTGAADDSGLPNDRFFAVRPEGSVSTLKIQRTERGDSAVYLCSSSFGTGAAYEQYFGPGTRLTVT.

The chain recombines TRBV10-3 with TRBJ1-4; 7 bases are shared with TRBD1. Germline V gene sequence: CDR1 ENHRY, CDR2 SYGVKD. Trimming took 6 bases from V and 6 from J; bases not matched to a gene: 7. This CDR3 region has 14 residues. Here the CDR3 reads CAISSDREDEKLFF. The CDR3 nucleotides are TGTGCCATCAGCAGCGACAGGGAAGATGAAAAACTGTTTTTT.

V gene TRBV12-5 combines with J gene TRBJ1-5; no definite D call. This CDR3 has 13 amino acids. Per germline, CDR1 LGHNT and CDR2 FRNRAP. V lost 7 bases and J lost 0, with 7 bases in between. Here the CDR3 reads CASAYYSNQPQHF. In DNA, the CDR3 is TGTGCTAGTGCCTATTATAGCAATCAGCCCCAGCATTTT.

The genes are TRBV7-9 and TRBJ2-1; D possibly corresponds to TRBD2 (6 bases). CDR1 is SEHNR, CDR2 FQNEAQ, per germline (reference sequence). Trimming took 1 base from V and 9 from J, leaving 16 bases between them. The CDR3 totals 15 residues. CDR3 region: CASSLEVTVGGEQFF. The CDR3 nucleotides read TGTGCCAGCAGCTTAGAGGTCACGGTGGGAGGTGAGCAGTTCTTC.

The V gene is TRBV7-2, the J gene TRBJ2-1; 12 bases are shared with TRBD2. The germline V gene encodes CDR1 SGHTA and CDR2 FQGNSA. V shed 7 bases, J shed 8 bases, and the junction held 9 bases outside the gene matches. This CDR3 has 15 amino acids. In DNA form, the CDR3 reads TGTGCCAGCACCCGAACTAGCGGGGGGATGGATGAGCAGTTCTTC. Translated: CASTRTSGGMDEQFF.

This chain joins TRBV6-5 and TRBJ2-1; 11 nucleotides match TRBD2. CDR1 MNHEY and CDR2 SVGAGI come from the germline V gene. The J segment lost 8 bases and the V segment lost 6 bases, leaving 9 bases of the junction unmatched. The CDR3 has 15 amino acids. As DNA, the CDR3 is TGTGCCAGCAGGATGACCGGGACTAGCGGTGATGAGCAGTTCTTC. Its protein product is CASRMTGTSGDEQFF.

This clone occurred a few times. This rearrangement joins TRBV19 to TRBJ1-2, with TRBD1 matching 8 bases. The ends lost 3 bases at V and 9 bases at J; junction bases unmatched: 12. Germline assignment: CDR1 LNHDA and CDR2 SQIVND (reference sequence). This CDR3 spans 15 amino acids. The CDR3 nucleotides read TGTGCCAGTAGTATCTCCGGGACAGGAGCTAGACGCTACACCTTC. Its translation: CASSISGTGARRYTF.

The V and J genes are TRBV28 and TRBJ2-1, with TRBD2 matching 10 bases. Trimming removed 8 bases from V and 7 bases from J; junction bases left unmatched: 11. Germline values: CDR1 MDHEN, CDR2 SYDVKM. The CDR3 totals 15 residues. In DNA form, the CDR3 reads TGTGCCAGCTTCCCGGGCCTAGCGGGGGTAAATGAGCAGTTCTTC. Its protein is CASFPGLAGVNEQFF.